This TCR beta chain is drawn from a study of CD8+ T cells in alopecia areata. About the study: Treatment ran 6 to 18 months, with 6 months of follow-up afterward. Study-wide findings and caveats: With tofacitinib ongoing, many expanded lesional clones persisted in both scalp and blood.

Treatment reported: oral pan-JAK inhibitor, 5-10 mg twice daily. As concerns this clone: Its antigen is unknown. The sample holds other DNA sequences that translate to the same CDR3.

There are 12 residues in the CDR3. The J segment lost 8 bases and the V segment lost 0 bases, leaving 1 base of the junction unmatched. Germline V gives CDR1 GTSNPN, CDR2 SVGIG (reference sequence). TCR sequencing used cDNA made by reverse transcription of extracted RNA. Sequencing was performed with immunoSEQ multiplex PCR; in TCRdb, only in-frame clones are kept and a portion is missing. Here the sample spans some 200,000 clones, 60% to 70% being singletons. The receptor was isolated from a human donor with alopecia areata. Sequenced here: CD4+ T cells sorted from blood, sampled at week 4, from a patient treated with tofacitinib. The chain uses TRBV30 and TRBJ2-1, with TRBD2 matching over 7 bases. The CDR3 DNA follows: TGTGCCTGGAGTGTACGGGGGGATGAGCAGTTCTTC. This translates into CAWSVRGDEQFF.